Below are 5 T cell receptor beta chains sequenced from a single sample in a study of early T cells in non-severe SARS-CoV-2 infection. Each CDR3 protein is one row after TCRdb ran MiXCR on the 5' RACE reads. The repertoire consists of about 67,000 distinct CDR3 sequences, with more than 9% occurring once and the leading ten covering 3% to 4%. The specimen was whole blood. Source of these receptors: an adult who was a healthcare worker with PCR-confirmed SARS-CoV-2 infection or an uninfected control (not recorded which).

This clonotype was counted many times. The CDR3 loop reads CASSPETGKETQYF. The CDR3, as DNA: TGTGCCAGCAGCCCAGAGACAGGAAAAGAGACCCAGTACTTC. The chain joins TRBV11-1 to TRBJ2-5; D is possibly TRBD1 (6 bases). The CDR3 runs 14 residues. From germline, CDR1 is SGHAT and CDR2 FQDESV (reference sequence). The V end lost 5 bases, the J end lost 3 bases, and 13 bases lay between the germline ends.

This CDR3 is CASSEYPSTDTQYF. DNA of the CDR3: TGTGCCAGCAGTGAATATCCTAGCACAGATACGCAGTATTTT. The J gene is TRBJ2-3, the V gene TRBV25-1; D remains ambiguous. The germline V and J ends were trimmed by 0 bases and 0 bases, with 4 bases remaining between them. The CDR3 runs to 14 residues. The germline V gene has CDR1 MGHDK and CDR2 SYGVNS.

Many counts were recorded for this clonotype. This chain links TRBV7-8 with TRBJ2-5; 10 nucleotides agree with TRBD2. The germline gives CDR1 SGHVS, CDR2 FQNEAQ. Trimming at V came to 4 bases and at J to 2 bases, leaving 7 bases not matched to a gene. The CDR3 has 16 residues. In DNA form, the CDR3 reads TGTGCCAGCAGCTCGTTAGCGGGGGGAATACAAGAGACCCAGTACTTC. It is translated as CASSSLAGGIQETQYF.

The CDR3 bases are TGTGCCAGCAGTTATTCGGGACTTACTAGCACAGATACGCAGTATTTT. This translates into CASSYSGLTSTDTQYF. This chain joins TRBV6-5 and TRBJ2-3, with a weak D call TRBD2 (6 bases). The V and J ends lost 3 bases and 0 bases respectively, with 13 bases between them. The V gene's germline CDR1 is MNHEY and CDR2 SVGAGI. The CDR3 contains 16 residues.

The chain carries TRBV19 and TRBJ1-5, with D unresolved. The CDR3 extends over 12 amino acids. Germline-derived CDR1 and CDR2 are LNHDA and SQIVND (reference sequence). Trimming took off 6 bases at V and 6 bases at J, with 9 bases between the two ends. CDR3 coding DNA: TGTGCCAGTAGCCGGTTCAGTCAGCCCCAGCATTTT. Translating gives CASSRFSQPQHF.